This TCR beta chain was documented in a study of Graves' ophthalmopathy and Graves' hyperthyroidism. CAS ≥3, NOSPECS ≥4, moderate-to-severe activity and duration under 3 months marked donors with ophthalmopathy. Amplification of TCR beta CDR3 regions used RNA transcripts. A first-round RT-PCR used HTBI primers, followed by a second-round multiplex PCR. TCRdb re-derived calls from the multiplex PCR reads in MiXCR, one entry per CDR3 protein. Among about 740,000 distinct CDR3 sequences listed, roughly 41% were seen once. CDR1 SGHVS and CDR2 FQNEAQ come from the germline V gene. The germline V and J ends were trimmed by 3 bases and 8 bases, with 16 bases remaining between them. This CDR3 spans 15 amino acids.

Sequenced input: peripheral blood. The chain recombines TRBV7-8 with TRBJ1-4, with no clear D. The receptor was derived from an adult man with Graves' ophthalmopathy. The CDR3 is CASSLRLAGGEKLFF. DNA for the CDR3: TGTGCCAGCAGCTTGCGACTAGCGGGTGGGGAAAAACTGTTTTTT.